This T cell receptor beta chain was identified in a study of T cell responses to AZD1222 COVID-19 vaccine. Findings and caveats of the study: Among AZD1222 vaccinees, only six were seropositive at baseline. Clonal diversity may have been underestimated, and the donors were mostly white British, with more females than males.

Sequencing was performed with immunoSEQ multiplex PCR; in TCRdb, only in-frame clones are kept and a portion is missing. Of 58,000 or so clones listed, about 88% are singletons. The ends were cut back, 5 bases at V and 1 base at J, with 16 bases in the middle. The CDR3 totals 16 residues. Per germline, CDR1 LGHDT and CDR2 YNNKEL (reference sequence). For this clone: No antigen is known for it.

The origin of this receptor is an adult who received the AZD1222 COVID-19 vaccine. The J gene is TRBJ2-3, the V gene TRBV3-1 (or the pseudogene TRBV3-2), with D perhaps matching TRBD1 or TRBD2 (5 bases each). Sample: peripheral blood, taken 28 days after the second AZD1222 dose. The CDR3 coding sequence is TGTGCCAGCAGCTTTAAAAGGGGAGCGGGCACAGATACGCAGTATTTT. It translates to CASSFKRGAGTDTQYF.